This record concerns one T cell receptor beta chain sequence. Its antigen is unknown. It has no much larger one-base neighbor in the sample; base qualities were not kept. TCR CDR3 regions were amplified from genomic DNA by multiplex PCR using the deep immunoSEQ assay. Extracted genomic DNA from each cell subset was spread evenly across all wells of several immunoSEQ 96-well plates, with each plate serving as a replicate. Each replicate PCR for sorted subsets received around 0.2 ug genomic DNA, equal to tens of thousands of T cell genomes. Purified libraries were measured with a Qubit 3.0 fluorometer, size-checked on a Bioanalyzer 2100, and measured again with the KAPA Library Quantification kit. Every immunoSEQ 96-well plate was sequenced on a dedicated single-read 150-cycle Illumina NextSeq 550 flow cell. The authors' pipeline ran thus. Because the immunoSEQ output included only junctional sequences and no quality scores, the filtering could not be the same as the filtering used for full-length reads. Sequences were annotated with PyIR, a Python wrapper for IgBLAST v1.9, and V/J genes and CDR3 were assigned using IMGT germline references. Any read was removed if the V/J assignment was weak (E-value above 1e-6), the CDR3 was missing, or the read contained stop codons, out-of-frame junctions, or ambiguous translated residues. V3J clonotypes were defined as sequences sharing an identical inferred V gene, J gene, and CDR3 amino acid sequence. Percentage overlap between repertoires was calculated by dividing the number of shared unique clonotypes by the size of the smaller repertoire. RTK rarefaction, the Chao1 estimator, and Recon v2.1 estimates of unobserved clonotypes were used to assess repertoire richness. OLGA was used to compute generation probabilities for all TCRbeta clonotypes that the gDNA method yielded from a handful of donors. TCRdb took this table from immuneACCESS and kept in-frame rearrangements with V and J called. Such tables lack part of the clones; where checked against another copy, unresolved V genes explain under half of the gap, and the rest is unexplained. The DNA gave D and trimming, while V, J and clone size come from that table. This sample lists 2 million to 2.5 million clones; around 96% were detected once. The biggest ten clones account for about 1.1% of the sample.

This sample was included in a study of shared clonotypes between healthy human individuals (dated by TCRdb to 2020 to 2022). Study-level background: A couple of women and three men aged 18 to 49 years were included in the cohort. The study deeply sequenced blood TCR repertoires of several healthy adults to estimate repertoire size and the extent of clonotype sharing between individuals. Different laboratories and diverse techniques were used to prepare libraries and sequence TCR repertoires, to increase sequencing depth and limit assay-specific biases. Between about 0.8 and 9 billion PBMCs per donor were obtained by leukapheresis. For each donor, CD4 naive and CD4 memory were each run on three plates, CD8 naive on two plates, and CD8 memory on one plate.

Cut back by 7 bases and 10 bases, the V and J ends lie 19 bases apart. CDR1 and CDR2 are read off the germline V gene (reference sequence) as LNHDA and SQIVND. From the cysteine up to the phenylalanine, the CDR3 has a length of 13 residues. Here the CDR3 DNA is all that survives: 39 bases in frame from base 1. CD8 naive samples were obtained by positive selection for CCR7 among CD45RO-negative cells, yielding a CD45RA+CCR7+ population from which TemRA cells were excluded. The donors were healthy, HIV-negative adults who had no recently reported acute infections or vaccinations. All donors were Caucasian adults living in Nashville, Tennessee, USA. Blood was collected by leukapheresis, and PBMCs were isolated by Ficoll-Histopaque density gradient centrifugation and then cryopreserved in liquid nitrogen vapor phase. Analytical flow cytometry was used to check the purity and quantity of each magnetically sorted T cell population. From each sorted fraction, genomic DNA was isolated and quantified by UV absorbance on a Nanodrop 2000c.

What the authors observed across the whole study: Higher generation probabilities were observed for clonotypes shared by all four sorted-subset donors than for non-shared clonotypes. About 4.5% of naive CD4, roughly 3.5% of naive CD8, 2.3% of memory CD4, and 0.4% of memory CD8 clonotypes were shared across a few donors. Based on pairwise subsampling, the degree of clonotype sharing among donors was expected to be affected by sequencing depth. Because the study included only a small number of donors, the genetic and exposure-history diversity represented was limited. Sampling was restricted to blood, and TCR repertoires in tissue are likely to differ from TCR repertoires in blood. Rarefaction of sorted-subset datasets indicated incomplete sequencing despite the large sequencing depth. Naive subsets generally had larger estimated clonotype richness than memory subsets.

This TCR came from a man between 18 and 29 years old in good health. Recombination linked TRBV19 to TRBJ1-1; no confident D gene assignment can be made. Sequencing used naive CD8+ T cells sorted from blood. The cell subset or site tag for this specimen amounts to: CD45RA+CCR7+. The DNA sequence is as follows: TGTGCCAGTATAACCCCCAAGGGCGGTCGAGCTTTCTTT. The resulting protein is CASITPKGGRAFF.